This is a list of T cell receptor beta chains from one sample in a study of blood T cell repertoires in COVID-19. Some clones are missing from TCRdb's copy, which holds only in-frame ones; the method was immunoSEQ multiplex PCR. The profile shows 250,000 or so clones, 75% to 90% of them singletons. Sequencing used peripheral blood. The receptors shown here come from a woman aged 25 to 39 with active or convalescent COVID-19. Both conserved end residues are part of each CDR3. D genes are given only for firm matches. Expanded clones get a size class; other rows say once, few or many, or leave the size out.

v_call	j_call	clone_size	d_call	cdr3_aa	cdr3_nt
TRBV29-1	TRBJ1-1	NA	NA	CSVEDPGRTEAFF	TGCAGCGTTGAAGATCCAGGGAGGACTGAAGCTTTCTTT
TRBV6-4	TRBJ2-3	NA	TRBD1	CASTKVPDRQGMMDTQYF	TGTGCCAGCACTAAGGTACCGGACCGACAGGGAATGATGGATACGCAGTATTTT
TRBV6-1	TRBJ1-1	NA	TRBD1	CASSSTGVNTEAFF	TGTGCCAGCAGCTCGACAGGGGTGAACACTGAAGCTTTCTTT
TRBV5-8	TRBJ1-2	NA	NA	CASSLDWDKFNPDYGYTF	TGTGCCAGCAGCTTGGACTGGGACAAGTTCAACCCTGACTATGGCTACACCTTC
TRBV3-1/TRBV3-2	TRBJ2-3	NA	TRBD2	CASSQGLAGARYF	TGTGCCAGCAGCCAAGGGCTAGCGGGGGCACGGTATTTT
TRBV2	TRBJ1-6	few	TRBD1	CASRTGGNSPLHF	TGTGCCAGTCGGACAGGGGGGAATTCACCCCTCCACTTT
TRBV19	TRBJ2-1	NA	NA	CASRPGTSNEQFF	TGTGCCAGTCGTCCCGGGACTTCCAATGAGCAGTTCTTC
TRBV6-5	TRBJ1-1	NA	NA	CASTKSTGNTEAFF	TGTGCCAGCACGAAATCGACAGGGAACACTGAAGCTTTCTTT
TRBV7-3	TRBJ2-5	once	TRBD2	CASSPGLAGGQETQYF	TGTGCCAGCAGCCCAGGACTAGCGGGGGGCCAAGAGACCCAGTACTTC
TRBV2	TRBJ2-5	NA	TRBD2	CASSEQAGGQETQYF	TGTGCCAGCAGTGAACAAGCGGGGGGCCAAGAGACCCAGTACTTC
TRBV7-7	TRBJ1-1	NA	NA	CASSPVGAETEAFF	TGTGCTAGCAGCCCCGTAGGGGCAGAGACTGAAGCTTTCTTT
TRBV7-8	TRBJ2-3	NA	NA	CASSARTPTDTQYF	TGTGCCAGCAGCGCCCGGACTCCCACAGATACGCAGTATTTT
TRBV27	TRBJ2-3	NA	TRBD2	CASSLSRASGGDTQYF	TGTGCCAGCAGTTTATCGAGGGCTAGCGGGGGAGATACGCAGTATTTT
TRBV5-6	TRBJ2-3	NA	NA	CASSLALGVGDTQYF	TGTGCCAGCAGCTTGGCCTTAGGGGTAGGGGATACGCAGTATTTT
TRBV7-3	TRBJ1-2	NA	NA	CASSPMRSYGYTF	TGTGCCAGCAGCCCGATGAGGTCCTATGGCTACACCTTC
TRBV5-1	TRBJ1-1	NA	NA	CASSAWSAGWGSGTEAFF	TGCGCCAGCAGCGCGTGGTCGGCAGGGTGGGGTTCTGGGACTGAAGCTTTCTTT
TRBV5-1	TRBJ2-3	NA	NA	CASSLAADTQYF	TGCGCCAGCAGCTTGGCCGCAGATACGCAGTATTTT
TRBV12-3/TRBV12-4	TRBJ2-7	NA	NA	CASSFGSSYEQYF	TGTGCCAGCAGTTTCGGGAGTAGTTACGAGCAGTACTTC
TRBV3-1/TRBV3-2	TRBJ2-7	NA	TRBD1	CASSSRQGSYEQYF	TGTGCCAGCAGCTCCCGACAGGGTTCCTACGAGCAGTACTTC
TRBV12-5	TRBJ2-7	NA	TRBD1	CASPSHRGSYEQYF	TGTGCTAGCCCAAGTCACAGGGGCTCCTACGAGCAGTACTTC
TRBV4-3	TRBJ2-3	NA	NA	CASSQDLAVFTDTQYF	TGCGCCAGCAGCCAAGATTTAGCGGTTTTCACAGATACGCAGTATTTT
TRBV7-2	TRBJ2-7	NA	TRBD2	CASSLAPRLAGADF	TGTGCCAGCAGCTTAGCGCCAAGACTAGCGGGGGCCGACTTC
TRBV5-4	TRBJ2-7	NA	TRBD2	CASTRGLAGGTYEQYF	TGTGCCAGCACCCGGGGACTAGCGGGGGGGACCTACGAGCAGTACTTC
TRBV11-2	TRBJ2-3	NA	TRBD2	CASSPRLAAFTDTQYF	TGTGCCAGCAGCCCCAGACTAGCGGCTTTCACAGATACGCAGTATTTT
TRBV6-2/TRBV6-3	TRBJ1-2	once	NA	CASSPTGMGGYTF	TGTGCCAGCAGTCCAACAGGGATGGGTGGCTACACCTTC
TRBV6-5	TRBJ1-6	NA	NA	CASSYFGGAQGSPLHF	TGTGCCAGCAGTTACTTTGGAGGGGCGCAGGGTTCACCCCTCCACTTT
TRBV5-1	TRBJ2-7	NA	TRBD2	CASSSSGGEYEQYF	TGCGCCAGCAGCTCCTCGGGGGGGGAGTACGAGCAGTACTTC
TRBV4-2	TRBJ2-5	NA	NA	CASSQDGGTGSWETQYF	TGTGCCAGCAGCCAAGATGGTGGAACAGGGTCCTGGGAGACCCAGTACTTC
TRBV3-1/TRBV3-2	TRBJ2-7	once	TRBD2	CASSSTSVGTYEQYF	TGTGCCAGCAGCTCCACTAGCGTCGGTACCTACGAGCAGTACTTC
TRBV10-3	TRBJ1-6	NA	NA	CAISAVNSPLHF	TGTGCCATCAGTGCGGTTAATTCACCCCTCCACTTT
TRBV7-8	TRBJ2-2	NA	NA	CASSLVGGRLNTGELFF	TGTGCCAGCAGCCTAGTAGGGGGACGGTTGAACACCGGGGAGCTGTTTTTT
TRBV6-5	TRBJ2-1	once	NA	CASRNRDYNEQFF	TGTGCCAGCAGAAACAGGGATTACAATGAGCAGTTCTTC
TRBV5-1	TRBJ2-2	NA	TRBD1	CASSLGQGHTGELFF	TGCGCCAGCAGCTTGGGACAGGGCCACACCGGGGAGCTGTTTTTT
TRBV5-6	TRBJ2-7	NA	TRBD2	CASSLTSGYEQYF	TGTGCCAGCAGCCTTACTAGCGGGTACGAGCAGTACTTC
TRBV5-6	TRBJ1-2	NA	NA	CASSPDSSSNYGYTF	TGTGCCAGCAGCCCCGACAGTTCGTCTAACTATGGCTACACCTTC
TRBV13	TRBJ1-1	NA	TRBD1	CASSSQGAPEAFF	TGTGCCAGCAGCTCCCAGGGGGCGCCTGAAGCTTTCTTT
TRBV30	TRBJ1-1	NA	NA	CAWNTGTLNTEAFF	TGTGCCTGGAACACCGGGACTTTGAACACTGAAGCTTTCTTT
TRBV7-2	TRBJ1-2	NA	NA	CASSLAFDSGYTF	TGTGCCAGCAGCTTAGCGTTCGATAGTGGCTACACCTTC
TRBV5-8	TRBJ2-3	once	NA	CASSSGVARIMTDTQYF	TGTGCCAGCAGCTCCGGGGTCGCGCGAATCATGACAGATACGCAGTATTTT
TRBV2	TRBJ1-2	NA	TRBD1	CASRWTGNYGYTF	TGTGCCAGCAGATGGACAGGGAACTATGGCTACACCTTC